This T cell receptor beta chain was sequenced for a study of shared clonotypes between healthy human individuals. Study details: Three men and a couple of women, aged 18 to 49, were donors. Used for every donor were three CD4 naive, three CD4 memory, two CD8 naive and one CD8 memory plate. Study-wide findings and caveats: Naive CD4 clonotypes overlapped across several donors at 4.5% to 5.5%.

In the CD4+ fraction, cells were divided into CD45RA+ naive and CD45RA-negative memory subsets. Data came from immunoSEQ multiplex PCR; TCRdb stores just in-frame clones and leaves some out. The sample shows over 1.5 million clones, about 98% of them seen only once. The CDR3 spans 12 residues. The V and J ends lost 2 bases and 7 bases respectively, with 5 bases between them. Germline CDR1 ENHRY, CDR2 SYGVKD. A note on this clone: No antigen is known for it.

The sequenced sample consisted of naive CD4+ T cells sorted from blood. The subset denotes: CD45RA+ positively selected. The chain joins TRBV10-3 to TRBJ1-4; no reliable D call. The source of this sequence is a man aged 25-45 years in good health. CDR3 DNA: TGTGCCATCAGTGAGGCCGGTGAAAAACTGTTTTTT. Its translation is CAISEAGEKLFF.